The 30 T cell receptor beta chains listed next were all sequenced from one sample in a study of CD8+CD57+ T cells in acquired aplastic anemia. Only patients with CD8+CD57+ cell expansion on flow cytometry were chosen for sequencing. For CDR3 and TCR beta VDJ profiling, genomic DNA was the template used. TCRdb re-called the reads with MiXCR, one entry per CDR3 protein. The sample yields hundreds of thousands of distinct CDR3 sequences, more than 45% seen once. Material: sorted CD4+, CD8+, or CD8+CD57+ T cells (not recorded which) from PBMCs. These receptors were taken from a human donor with aplastic anemia.

This clonotype was detected ten times or more. This rearrangement joins TRBV6-1 to TRBJ2-1; either TRBD1 or TRBD2 may fit D (5 bases each). V was cut by 2 bases and J by 8 bases, with 13 bases left in between. The CDR3 has 14 residues. Per germline, CDR1 MNHNS and CDR2 SASEGT. This CDR3 is CASSETTRGDEQFF. The CDR3 DNA follows: TGTGCCAGCAGTGAAACAACCCGAGGGGATGAGCAGTTCTTC.

This clonotype was recorded at least ten times. This CDR3 reads CASGGLAGPFYNEQFF. CDR3 nucleotides: TGTGCCAGCGGGGGACTAGCGGGGCCATTTTACAATGAGCAGTTCTTC. The V and J genes are TRBV19 and TRBJ2-1; 13 bases line up with TRBD2. This CDR3 is 16 amino acids long. Trimming cost V 9 bases and J 4 bases; bases outside gene matches: 9. Germline values: CDR1 LNHDA, CDR2 SQIVND (reference sequence). The complete variable domain, with remaining parts taken from reference TRBV19 and TRBJ2-1, reads DGGITQSPKYLFRKEGQNVTLSCEQNLNHDAMYWYRQDPGQGLRLIYYSQIVNDFQKGDIAEGYSVSREKKESFPLTVTSAQKNPTAFYLCASGGLAGPFYNEQFFGPGTRLTVL.

This chain uses TRBV2 with TRBJ2-7; tentatively, D is TRBD1 (6 bases). Looked up from germline, CDR1 is SNHLY and CDR2 is FYNNEI. Trimming removed 4 bases at V and 2 bases at J, with 15 bases between. This CDR3 is 15 amino acids long. Here the CDR3 reads CASSAYRDEAYEQYF. In nucleotides, the CDR3 is TGTGCCAGCAGTGCATACAGGGATGAGGCCTACGAGCAGTACTTC.

Note on this clonotype: The junction shows a germline mismatch at one end, possibly a read error. CDR3 amino acids: CTSSYATRLARQETQYF. In nucleotides, the CDR3 is TGTACCAGCAGCTATGCAACGAGACTAGCGAGACAAGAGACCCAGTACTTC. The V call is TRBV5-4, the J call TRBJ2-5; TRBD2 matches 8 bases. CDR1 and CDR2 (germline): SGHNT, YYREEE (reference sequence). The CDR3 covers 17 residues.

This clonotype showed up just once. The chain couples TRBV5-4 to TRBJ2-7, with D hard to call. The V gene lost 2 bases and the J gene lost 2 bases, with 11 bases spanning the gap. The CDR3 consists of 14 residues. Per germline, CDR1 SGHNT and CDR2 YYREEE (reference sequence). The DNA for the CDR3 is TGTGCCAGCAGCTTCAATGGGAATACCTACGAGCAGTACTTC. Residues: CASSFNGNTYEQYF.

This sequence joins TRBV6-2 or TRBV6-3 and TRBJ1-3; no definite D call. Trimming left V 2 bases short and J 4 bases short, with 9 bases between. The CDR3 consists of 14 residues. Germline V gene lookup returns CDR1 MNHEY and CDR2 SVGEGT. In nucleotides, the CDR3 is TGTGCCAGCAGTTACCCCAGCAGCGGAAACACCATATATTTT. This translates into CASSYPSSGNTIYF.

J is TRBJ2-3 and V is TRBV7-3, with a weak D call TRBD2 (6 bases). CDR1 and CDR2 (germline): SGHTA, FQGTGA. This CDR3 is built from 13 residues. Between the trimmed V and J ends, which lost 3 bases and 4 bases, there was a span of 8 bases. CDR3 in amino acids: CASSFPGADTQYF. The CDR3 DNA sequence: TGTGCCAGCAGCTTTCCGGGGGCAGATACGCAGTATTTT.

There are many counts of this clonotype. The chain carries TRBV7-3 and TRBJ2-1, with 7 bases fitting TRBD2. J was trimmed by 6 bases and V by 2 bases; bases with no gene match: 7. This CDR3 is built from 15 residues. From germline, CDR1 is SGHTA and CDR2 FQGTGA. The CDR3 here is CASSLLASGRNEQFF. CDR3 nucleotide sequence: TGTGCCAGCAGCTTATTGGCTAGCGGTCGCAATGAGCAGTTCTTC.

This clonotype was counted between two and nine times. A read error is possible here, since a much larger clone lies one base away. The chain links TRBV20-1 to TRBJ1-6; D possibly corresponds to TRBD1 (5 bases). Looked up from germline, CDR1 is DFQATT and CDR2 is SNEGSKA (reference sequence). V lost 0 bases, J lost 11 bases, and 17 bases lay in between. This CDR3 comprises 15 residues. The CDR3 coding sequence is TGCAGTGCTAGAGATAGGGGTGGCGGGAATGCACCCCTCCACTTT. It encodes CSARDRGGGNAPLHF.

The V and J genes are TRBV2 and TRBJ2-1; D ambiguous. The germline V and J ends were trimmed by 10 bases and 2 bases, with 6 bases remaining between them. Germline assignment: CDR1 SNHLY and CDR2 FYNNEI. The CDR3 has 11 amino acids. CDR3 nucleotides: TGTGCCACCCCGCCCTACAATGAGCAGTTCTTC. Translation: CATPPYNEQFF.

V and J are TRBV7-2 and TRBJ1-2, with unresolved D. Trimming pared 6 bases from V and 4 bases from J, leaving 12 bases between. Germline V gives CDR1 SGHTA, CDR2 FQGNSA. CDR3 length: 13 amino acids. CDR3 in DNA: TGTGCCAGCAGTTCGGGCAGTTTCTATGGCTACACCTTC. Its translation is CASSSGSFYGYTF. The entire variable domain, with the rest obtained from reference TRBV7-2 and TRBJ1-2, is as follows: GAGVSQSPSNKVTEKGKDVELRCDPISGHTALYWYRQSLGQGLEFLIYFQGNSAPDKSGLPSDRFSAERTGGSVSTLTIQRTQQEDSAVYLCASSSGSFYGYTFGSGTRLTVV.

This clonotype was detected many times. The CDR3 is CASSPGAGSGNTIYF. CDR3 nucleotides: TGTGCCAGCAGTCCCGGGGCTGGGTCTGGAAACACCATATATTTT. The chain has TRBV2 and TRBJ1-3, with a weak D call TRBD1 (5 bases). CDR1 and CDR2 (germline): SNHLY, FYNNEI. V shed 5 bases and J shed 1 base, with 12 bases lying between them. The CDR3 totals 15 residues.

This clonotype was counted at least ten times. The J gene is TRBJ1-6, the V gene TRBV12-3 or TRBV12-4, with D tentatively TRBD1 (5 bases). Trimming pared 1 base from V and 0 bases from J, leaving 10 bases between. This CDR3 region has 17 residues. The CDR3 is CASSLESGNSYNSPLHF. The DNA for the CDR3 is TGTGCCAGCAGTTTAGAATCAGGGAACTCCTATAATTCACCCCTCCACTTT.

This rearrangement joins TRBV2 to TRBJ1-2, with D possibly being TRBD1 (6 bases). The germline V gene encodes CDR1 SNHLY and CDR2 FYNNEI. The CDR3 has 14 residues. V lost 5 bases to trimming and J lost 5 bases, with 15 bases between them. CDR3 loop: CASSPRGDEYGYTF. In DNA, the CDR3 is TGTGCCAGCAGTCCTAGGGGGGACGAGTATGGCTACACCTTC.

This clonotype occurred many times. V and J are TRBV7-9 and TRBJ2-5, with a weak D call TRBD1 (6 bases). CDR1 is SEHNR, CDR2 FQNEAQ, per germline (reference sequence). With 1 base removed from V and 2 bases from J, the gap between germline ends came to 14 bases. The CDR3 contains 16 residues. The DNA for the CDR3 is TGTGCCAGCAGCTTAGAGACCGGGACACCACAAGAGACCCAGTACTTC. Translating it yields CASSLETGTPQETQYF.

Regarding this clonotype: Compared with germline, one end of the junction differs, possibly owing to a read error. V gene TRBV5-1 combines with J gene TRBJ2-3; 11 bases align to TRBD2. The CDR3 contains 18 residues. CDR1 and CDR2 from the germline V gene are SGHRS and YFSETQ. The DNA of the CDR3 is TGTGCCAGAAGCCCCCGAGGGGCGACTAGCGGGGATGTAGATACGCAGTATTTT. It translates to CARSPRGATSGDVDTQYF.

This clonotype occurred a few times. CDR3 sequence reads: CASRINRVANTEAFF. The DNA for the CDR3 is TGTGCCAGCAGAATAAACAGGGTTGCGAACACTGAAGCTTTCTTT. The chain joins TRBV24-1 to TRBJ1-1; TRBD1 might be the D (6 bases). The CDR3 runs to 15 residues. V shed 11 bases and J shed 1 base, with 19 bases lying between them. Germline V gene lookup returns CDR1 KGHDR and CDR2 SFDVKD.

This rearrangement joins TRBV7-2 to TRBJ1-1; D is unclear. This CDR3 is 13 amino acids long. V lost 5 bases and J 7 bases, leaving 14 bases between the germline ends. Germline V gene sequence: CDR1 SGHTA, CDR2 FQGNSA. CDR3 protein: CASSGRTASEAFF. In DNA form, the CDR3 reads TGTGCCAGCAGCGGCCGGACGGCCAGTGAAGCTTTCTTT.

As to this clonotype: No conserved phenylalanine or tryptophan ends this CDR3, so it is likely a read error. Because the CDR3's place on the DNA is in doubt, the DNA is left out and the CDR3 is given as listed by TCRdb. The V and J genes are TRBV2 and TRBJ2-3; TRBD1 is the table's D call and was not checked against the DNA. Per the germline V gene, CDR1 is SNHLY and CDR2 is FYNNEI. With termini counted, the CDR3 has 12 amino acids. CDR3 sequence reads: CASSGEPANWGI.

This clonotype was detected ten times or more. The chain combines TRBV6-1 with TRBJ2-7, with 7 positions matching TRBD1. Germline V lookup: CDR1 MNHNS, CDR2 SASEGT. The J segment lost 2 bases and the V segment lost 8 bases, leaving 12 bases of the junction unmatched. There are 15 residues in the CDR3. The CDR3 protein is CASGSPTGSAYEQYF. The CDR3, as DNA: TGTGCCAGCGGGTCACCGACAGGGTCCGCCTACGAGCAGTACTTC.

The chain links TRBV10-1 to TRBJ1-1; 9 positions agree with TRBD1. V shed 3 bases and J 5 bases; nucleotides not matched to a gene: 7. CDR1 and CDR2 (germline): WNHNN, SYGVQD (reference sequence). CDR3 size: 15 residues. The CDR3 loop reads CASSDGGTGKTEAFF. The CDR3 DNA follows: TGCGCCAGCAGTGATGGCGGGACAGGGAAGACTGAAGCTTTCTTT.

The genes are TRBV19 and TRBJ1-2; D gene ambiguous. The CDR3 contains 14 residues. The V end lost 5 bases, the J end lost 6 bases, and 16 bases lay between the germline ends. CDR1 and CDR2 (germline): LNHDA, SQIVND (reference sequence). The CDR3 spells CASSFGLPWDGYTF. The CDR3 nucleotides are TGTGCCAGTAGTTTTGGACTGCCTTGGGATGGCTACACCTTC.

Ten or more counts support this clonotype. The V call is TRBV12-3 or TRBV12-4, the J call TRBJ2-7; TRBD1 matches at 12 bases. CDR3 length: 14 amino acids. J gave up 6 bases and V 8 bases, and 8 bases lay outside the gene matches. CDR3 residues: CASEGPGQGAEQYF. As DNA, the CDR3 is TGTGCCAGCGAGGGACCGGGACAGGGGGCCGAGCAGTACTTC.

This clonotype was counted ten times or more. The genes are TRBV5-6 and TRBJ1-6; D gene ambiguous. The CDR3 has 16 amino acids. Per the germline V gene, CDR1 is SGHDT and CDR2 is YYEEEE. The V gene lost 0 bases and the J gene lost 3 bases, with 10 bases spanning the gap. The CDR3 DNA follows: TGTGCCAGCAGCTTGGGGCGGGATTACTATAATTCACCCCTCCACTTT. It specifies CASSLGRDYYNSPLHF. The full variable domain, rest sourced from reference TRBV5-6 and TRBJ1-6, is DAGVTQSPTHLIKTRGQQVTLRCSPKSGHDTVSWYQQALGQGPQFIFQYYEEEERQRGNFPDRFSGHQFPNYSSELNVNALLLGDSALYLCASSLGRDYYNSPLHFGNGTRLTVT.

This clonotype occurred many times. The chain links TRBV12-3 or TRBV12-4 to TRBJ2-5, with D perhaps being TRBD1 or TRBD2 (5 bases each). This CDR3 has 13 residues. Trimming cost V 5 bases and J 2 bases, with 9 bases left between them. DNA of the CDR3: TGTGCCAGCAGTGAGGGACCTCAAGAGACCCAGTACTTC. Translating it yields CASSEGPQETQYF.

The chain carries TRBV20-1 and TRBJ2-5, with 13 bases that match TRBD2. Unmatched junction bases numbered 2, after V lost 3 bases and J lost 4 bases. The germline CDR1 and CDR2 sequences are DFQATT and SNEGSKA (reference sequence). The CDR3 runs to 14 residues. DNA of the CDR3: TGCAGTGCTAGCAGGACTAGCGGGGGAGAGACCCAGTACTTC. Amino acids: CSASRTSGGETQYF.

This chain links TRBV2 with TRBJ2-6; tentative D call: TRBD1 (5 bases). Germline V CDR1 and CDR2: SNHLY, FYNNEI. The ends were cut back, 6 bases at V and 9 bases at J, with 15 bases in the middle. This CDR3 comprises 14 residues. Here the CDR3 DNA reads TGTGCCAGCAGACCTACGGGTAGGGGCAACGTCCTGACTTTC. This sequence encodes CASRPTGRGNVLTF. Full variable domain (remainder filled in from reference TRBV2 and TRBJ2-6): EPEVTQTPSHQVTQMGQEVILRCVPISNHLYFYWYRQILGQKVEFLVSFYNNEISEKSEIFDDQFSVERPDGSNFTLKIRSTKLEDSAMYFCASRPTGRGNVLTFGAGSRLTVL.

This clonotype was counted many times. This sequence joins TRBV7-8 and TRBJ1-4, with no clear D. CDR1 SGHVS and CDR2 FQNEAQ come from the germline V gene. CDR3 size: 15 residues. The V end was cut by 1 base, the J end by 2 bases, with 8 bases between. CDR3: CASSLDGVTNEKLFF. The CDR3 coding sequence is TGTGCCAGCAGCTTAGATGGGGTCACTAATGAAAAACTGTTTTTT.

This clonotype was seen a single time. V gene TRBV7-8 combines with J gene TRBJ1-2; D is possibly TRBD1 (5 bases). The CDR3 spans 15 residues. Germline CDR1 SGHVS, CDR2 FQNEAQ. The V gene lost 5 bases and the J gene lost 1 base, with 14 bases spanning the gap. The CDR3 coding sequence is TGTGCCAGCAGCGAAGGGACCGCGAATAACTATGGCTACACCTTC. Protein sequence: CASSEGTANNYGYTF.

This clonotype occurred many times. The gene calls are TRBV6-5 and TRBJ2-7; 8 bases align to TRBD2. With 0 bases clipped from V and 5 bases from J, the junction kept 0 bases outside the gene matches. From germline, CDR1 is MNHEY and CDR2 SVGAGI. CDR3 length: 13 amino acids. CDR3 DNA sequence: TGTGCCAGCAGTTACTCTAGCGGGAACGAGCAGTACTTC. Protein product: CASSYSSGNEQYF.